Below, 28 T cell receptor beta chains from the same sample are listed, as sequenced in a study of siplizumab effects on memory and regulatory T cells. Using immunoSEQ multiplex PCR, the repertoire was profiled, and TCRdb retains in-frame clones only, with some absent. The sample shows roughly 68,000 clones, nearly 98% of them seen only once. The sequencing input was naive CD8+ T cells sorted from blood. These receptors all come from a human donor in good health.

This chain joins TRBV9 and TRBJ1-1; TRBD1 agrees at 12 bases. The germline V gene encodes CDR1 SGDLS and CDR2 YYNGEE. The trim removed 4 bases at V and 2 bases at J, leaving 21 bases unmatched. This CDR3 has 21 residues. The CDR3 sequence is CASSSGGQGASSHQTNTEAFF. CDR3 bases: TGTGCCAGCAGCTCAGGGGGACAGGGGGCCTCCTCCCACCAAACAAACACTGAAGCTTTCTTT.

The chain uses TRBV30 and TRBJ1-2; D not resolved. CDR3 length equals 11 residues. Between the trimmed V and J ends, which lost 0 bases and 7 bases, there was a span of 6 bases. CDR1 is GTSNPN, CDR2 SVGIG, per germline (reference sequence). This chain's CDR3 is CAWSVSLGYTF. The CDR3 bases are TGTGCCTGGAGTGTATCTCTTGGCTACACCTTC. Full variable domain (remainder filled in from reference TRBV30 and TRBJ1-2): SQTIHQWPATLVQPVGSPLSLECTVEGTSNPNLYWYRQAAGRGLQLLFYSVGIGQISSEVPQNLSASRPQDRQFILSSKKLLLSDSGFYLCAWSVSLGYTFGSGTRLTVV.

CDR3 amino acids: CASSPYGGTYTEAFF. The CDR3 region has the DNA TGTGCCAGCTCCCCATATGGGGGGACGTACACTGAAGCTTTCTTT. This chain joins TRBV18 and TRBJ1-1; D may be TRBD1 (5 bases). The germline V gene has CDR1 KGHSH and CDR2 LQKENI. The CDR3 length is 15 residues. V dropped 6 bases and J dropped 3 bases, with 17 bases sitting between them.

This chain uses TRBV6-4 with TRBJ2-2; D might be TRBD1 (5 bases). V lost 2 bases, J lost 1 base, and 8 bases lay in between. CDR1 and CDR2 (germline): MRHNA, SNTAGT. The CDR3 sequence is 15 residues long. The CDR3 DNA reads TGTGCCAGCAGTGACGAGACAGAGAACACCGGGGAGCTGTTTTTT. Protein sequence: CASSDETENTGELFF.

The chain carries TRBV9 and TRBJ2-7; D might be TRBD2 (5 bases). Germline V CDR1 and CDR2: SGDLS, YYNGEE. CDR3 length: 13 residues. V was cut by 0 bases and J by 6 bases, with 10 bases left in between. CDR3 coding DNA: TGTGCCAGCAGCGTAGATGAGGGTAGCGAGCAGTACTTC. Translation gives CASSVDEGSEQYF.

This chain uses TRBV9 with TRBJ2-2, with 8 positions matching TRBD1. Germline loops: CDR1 SGDLS, CDR2 YYNGEE. The CDR3 runs to 16 residues. V dropped 3 bases and J dropped 0; count of bases not matched to a gene: 4. CDR3 loop: CASSGPGQANTGELFF. CDR3 in DNA: TGTGCCAGCAGCGGCCCGGGACAGGCGAACACCGGGGAGCTGTTTTTT. The full variable domain, in which reference TRBV9 and TRBJ2-2 provide the parts outside the CDR3, is DSGVTQTPKHLITATGQRVTLRCSPRSGDLSVYWYQQSLDQGLQFLIQYYNGEERAKGNILERFSAQQFPDLHSELNLSSLELGDSALYFCASSGPGQANTGELFFGEGSRLTVL.

V gene TRBV7-9 combines with J gene TRBJ1-2; D unclear. The germline gives CDR1 SEHNR, CDR2 FQNEAQ (reference sequence). The CDR3 sequence is 13 residues long. V was clipped by 4 bases and J by 2 bases, with 8 bases between them. The CDR3 nucleotides read TGTGCCAGCAGCTATGAGGGCAACTATGGCTACACCTTC. It encodes CASSYEGNYGYTF.

V and J are TRBV29-1 and TRBJ2-7; 7 bases fit TRBD1. The V gene's germline CDR1 is SQVTM and CDR2 ANQGSEA. The CDR3 runs to 14 residues. The junction had 10 bases not matched to a gene; V was cut back by 8 bases and J by 0 bases. As DNA, the CDR3 is TGCAGCTGTGGGACAGAAACGAGCTCCTACGAGCAGTACTTC. Protein: CSCGTETSSYEQYF.

The chain combines TRBV4-2 with TRBJ2-3; D is undetermined. CDR3 length: 16 amino acids. Germline CDR1 reads LGHNA; CDR2 reads YNFKEQ. V lost 1 base to trimming and J lost 2 bases, with 13 bases between them. This CDR3 is CASSQVYANPTDTQYF. The CDR3 DNA reads as TGTGCCAGCAGCCAAGTTTATGCTAACCCCACAGATACGCAGTATTTT.

V and J are TRBV9 and TRBJ2-2, with 12 bases matching TRBD2. The V gene's germline CDR1 is SGDLS and CDR2 YYNGEE. The CDR3 sequence is 17 residues long. With 0 bases clipped from V and 1 base from J, the junction kept 1 base outside the gene matches. The CDR3 is CASSVASGGENTGELFF. The CDR3 bases are TGTGCCAGCAGCGTAGCTAGCGGGGGGGAGAACACCGGGGAGCTGTTTTTT.

The chain uses TRBV19 and TRBJ1-1, with a tentative D call TRBD1 (5 bases). Germline V lookup: CDR1 LNHDA, CDR2 SQIVND (reference sequence). The CDR3 has 12 amino acids. V lost 6 bases to trimming and J lost 1 base, with 6 bases between them. CDR3 in amino acids: CASRTGNTEAFF. The CDR3 DNA reads as TGTGCCAGTAGAACAGGGAACACTGAAGCTTTCTTT.

The chain combines TRBV5-4 with TRBJ1-1; unclear D gene. The V end lost 4 bases, the J end lost 1 base, and 8 bases lay between the germline ends. The CDR3 length is 13 residues. CDR1 is SGHNT, CDR2 YYREEE, per germline (reference sequence). The CDR3 region has the DNA TGTGCCAGCAGCGGACCCCAGAACACTGAAGCTTTCTTT. This codes for CASSGPQNTEAFF.

This chain joins TRBV9 and TRBJ2-1; TRBD2 matches at 15 bases. The CDR3 runs to 18 residues. The junction had 4 bases not matched to a gene; V was cut back by 3 bases and J by 0 bases. Germline-derived CDR1 and CDR2 are SGDLS and YYNGEE. The CDR3 DNA reads TGTGCCAGCAGCGACGGACTAGCGGGGGGGAGCTCCTACAATGAGCAGTTCTTC. The encoded protein is CASSDGLAGGSSYNEQFF. The variable domain in full, completed from reference TRBV9 and TRBJ2-1, reads DSGVTQTPKHLITATGQRVTLRCSPRSGDLSVYWYQQSLDQGLQFLIQYYNGEERAKGNILERFSAQQFPDLHSELNLSSLELGDSALYFCASSDGLAGGSSYNEQFFGPGTRLTVL.

This chain links TRBV20-1 with TRBJ1-2; D not certain. V lost 0 bases to trimming and J lost 8 bases, with 7 bases between them. The CDR3 consists of 11 residues. Germline V CDR1 and CDR2: DFQATT, SNEGSKA (reference sequence). CDR3 region: CSARDAWGYTF. CDR3 sequence (DNA): TGCAGTGCTAGAGATGCGTGGGGCTACACCTTC.

There are a few counts of this clone. The genes are TRBV5-4 and TRBJ1-2; 8 positions match TRBD1. The CDR3 totals 13 residues. The ends lost 0 bases at V and 8 bases at J; junction bases unmatched: 3. Germline V gene data show CDR1 as SGHNT and CDR2 as YYREEE (reference sequence). The CDR3 DNA reads TGTGCCAGCAGCTTGGCAGGGGGCGAAGGCTACACCTTC. Protein: CASSLAGGEGYTF.

The chain combines TRBV9 with TRBJ2-7; D might be TRBD2 (7 bases). Trimming cost V 3 bases and J 6 bases, with 16 bases left between them. Looked up from germline, CDR1 is SGDLS and CDR2 is YYNGEE. The CDR3 is made up of 14 amino acids. Written as DNA, the CDR3 is TGTGCCAGCAGCGGGCGAGGGGGGGAAGTCGAGCAGTACTTC. This translates into CASSGRGGEVEQYF. Complete variable domain (other parts from reference TRBV9 and TRBJ2-7): DSGVTQTPKHLITATGQRVTLRCSPRSGDLSVYWYQQSLDQGLQFLIQYYNGEERAKGNILERFSAQQFPDLHSELNLSSLELGDSALYFCASSGRGGEVEQYFGPGTRLTVT.

The chain couples TRBV27 to TRBJ1-5; unclear D gene. The CDR3 loop spans 14 amino acids. The V gene lost 0 bases and the J gene lost 6 bases, with 9 bases spanning the gap. The germline V gene has CDR1 MNHEY and CDR2 SMNVEV (reference sequence). CDR3 nucleotides: TGTGCCAGCAGTTTATCAGTATCCTCTCAGCCCCAGCATTTT. Its translation is CASSLSVSSQPQHF.

V gene TRBV4-2 combines with J gene TRBJ2-5; maybe TRBD2 (5 bases). Trimming stripped 1 base from V and 1 base from J, with 10 bases between. The germline gives CDR1 LGHNA, CDR2 YNFKEQ. The CDR3 consists of 15 residues. The CDR3 coding sequence is TGTGCCAGCAGCCAAGGGTGGGCGGGCCAAGAGACCCAGTACTTC. Protein: CASSQGWAGQETQYF.

V is TRBV15 and J is TRBJ2-3; D not certain. The length of the CDR3 is 12 residues. Trimming took off 3 bases at V and 6 bases at J, with 7 bases between the two ends. Per the germline V gene, CDR1 is LNHNV and CDR2 is YYDKDF (reference sequence). The CDR3 region is CATSRAGDTQYF. In nucleotides, the CDR3 is TGTGCCACCAGCAGGGCTGGGGATACGCAGTATTTT.

This rearrangement joins TRBV5-1 to TRBJ1-1, with unresolved D. Looked up from germline, CDR1 is SGHRS and CDR2 is YFSETQ. V was pared by 4 bases and J by 11 bases, with 15 bases between. The CDR3 runs to 12 residues. CDR3 DNA sequence: TGCGCCAGCAGCCCAGCTGGGGATACGGCTTTCTTT. Its protein product is CASSPAGDTAFF.

The CDR3 sequence: CASSVVSVETQYF. CDR3 nucleotides: TGTGCCAGCAGCGTAGTATCTGTAGAGACCCAGTACTTC. The chain recombines TRBV9 with TRBJ2-5, with unresolved D. V was trimmed by 0 bases and J by 4 bases, leaving 7 bases between them. The CDR3 runs 13 residues. Germline V lookup: CDR1 SGDLS, CDR2 YYNGEE. Full variable domain (outside the CDR3, taken from reference TRBV9 and TRBJ2-5): DSGVTQTPKHLITATGQRVTLRCSPRSGDLSVYWYQQSLDQGLQFLIQYYNGEERAKGNILERFSAQQFPDLHSELNLSSLELGDSALYFCASSVVSVETQYFGPGTRLLVL.

The chain has TRBV5-4 and TRBJ2-7; D possibly uses TRBD1 or TRBD2 (6 bases each). In germline, CDR1 is SGHNT, CDR2 YYREEE (reference sequence). With 4 bases removed from V and 6 bases from J, the gap between germline ends came to 23 bases. The length of the CDR3 is 16 residues. As DNA, the CDR3 is TGTGCCAGCAGCGTGTTAGGGGGGATGCCCACCCTCGAGCAGTACTTC. The encoded protein is CASSVLGGMPTLEQYF. Variable domain in full (rest from reference TRBV5-4 and TRBJ2-7): ETGVTQSPTHLIKTRGQQVTLRCSSQSGHNTVSWYQQALGQGPQFIFQYYREEENGRGNFPPRFSGLQFPNYSSELNVNALELDDSALYLCASSVLGGMPTLEQYFGPGTRLTVT.

This rearrangement joins TRBV4-1 to TRBJ2-1; D ambiguous. From germline, CDR1 is MGHRA and CDR2 YSYEKL. V lost 1 base, J lost 10 bases, and 17 bases lay in between. CDR3 length: 15 amino acids. CDR3 nucleotides: TGCGCCAGCAGCCAAGGATTAGTCGGCGGTCCGGAGCAGTTCTTC. This translates into CASSQGLVGGPEQFF.

This clone was picked up one time. The V gene is TRBV11-2, the J gene TRBJ2-7; D is uncertain. Germline CDR1 is SGHAT and CDR2 is FQNNGV. Trimming took off 7 bases at V and 3 bases at J, with 16 bases between the two ends. The CDR3 totals 14 residues. CDR3 nucleotide sequence: TGTGCCAGCACCGAACCAACAGTTAACTACGAGCAGTACTTC. Translating it yields CASTEPTVNYEQYF.

This clone was recorded once. V and J are TRBV5-6 and TRBJ2-5; D remains unclear. This CDR3 region has 13 residues. Germline V gene lookup returns CDR1 SGHDT and CDR2 YYEEEE. V lost 4 bases, J lost 2 bases, and 9 bases lay in between. The CDR3 sequence: CASSRLIQETQYF. CDR3 in DNA: TGTGCCAGCAGCCGACTGATTCAAGAGACCCAGTACTTC.

The chain couples TRBV4-1 to TRBJ1-1; 7 bases agree with TRBD1. Germline lookup yields CDR1 MGHRA and CDR2 YSYEKL. The V segment lost 0 bases and the J segment 5 bases; nucleotides outside the gene matches: 6. The CDR3 runs 15 residues. The CDR3: CASSQETGIGTEAFF. CDR3 sequence (DNA): TGCGCCAGCAGCCAAGAGACAGGGATAGGGACTGAAGCTTTCTTT.

The chain uses TRBV18 and TRBJ2-2; TRBD2 aligns across 7 bases. Unmatched junction bases numbered 8, after V lost 2 bases and J lost 5 bases. Looked up from germline, CDR1 is KGHSH and CDR2 is LQKENI. This CDR3 region has 16 residues. The chain's CDR3 is CASSPSTSLSTGELFF. The CDR3 nucleotides are TGTGCCAGCTCACCATCGACTAGCCTATCTACCGGGGAGCTGTTTTTT.

The chain uses TRBV28 and TRBJ2-7; D is possibly TRBD1 (5 bases). Trimming shortened V by 3 bases and J by 3 bases, and 18 bases separated the two germline ends. CDR1 and CDR2 from the germline V gene are MDHEN and SYDVKM. This CDR3 is built from 16 residues. The DNA of the CDR3 is TGTGCCAGCAGTTTGGGAAACGGACAATTGGTCTACGAGCAGTACTTC. This gives the protein CASSLGNGQLVYEQYF.